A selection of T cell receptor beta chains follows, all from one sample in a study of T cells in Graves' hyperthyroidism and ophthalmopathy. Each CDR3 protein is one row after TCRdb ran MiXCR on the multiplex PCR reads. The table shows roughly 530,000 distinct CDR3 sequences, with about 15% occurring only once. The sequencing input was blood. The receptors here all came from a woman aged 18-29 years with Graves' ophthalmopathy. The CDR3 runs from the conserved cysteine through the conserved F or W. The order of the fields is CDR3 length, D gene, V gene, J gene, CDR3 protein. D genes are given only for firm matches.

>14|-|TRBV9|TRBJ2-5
CASSVSGGKETQYF
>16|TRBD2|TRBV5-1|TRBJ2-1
CASSPWTSGAYNEQFF
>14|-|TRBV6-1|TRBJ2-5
CASTGTPRGETQYF
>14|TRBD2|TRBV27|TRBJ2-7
CASRMTSGSHEQYF
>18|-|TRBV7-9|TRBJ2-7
CASSRTGGFSGSYHEQYF
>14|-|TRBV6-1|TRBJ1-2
CASSSNTRGAGYTF
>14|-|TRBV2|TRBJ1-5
CASSGVRSNQPQHF
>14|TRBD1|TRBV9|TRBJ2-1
CASSVGQGFSEQFF
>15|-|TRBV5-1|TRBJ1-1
CASSLAFGVNTEAFF
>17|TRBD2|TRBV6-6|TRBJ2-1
CASSYSQQRERGNEQFF
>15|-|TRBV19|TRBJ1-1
CASSILGDINTEAFF
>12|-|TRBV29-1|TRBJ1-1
CSVVSGPLGAFF
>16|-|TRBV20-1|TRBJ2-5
CSARIPRGLDQETQYF
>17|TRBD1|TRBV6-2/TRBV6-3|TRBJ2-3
CASSYSGPGTGTDTQYF
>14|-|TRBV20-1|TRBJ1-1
CSARGFEGGTEAFF
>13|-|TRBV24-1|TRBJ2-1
CATSGPYYNEQFF
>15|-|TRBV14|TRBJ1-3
CASSQNRAAGNTIYF
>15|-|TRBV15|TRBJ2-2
CATSEGDIVTGELFF
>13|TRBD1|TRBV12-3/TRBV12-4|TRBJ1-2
CASRDRGLYGYTF
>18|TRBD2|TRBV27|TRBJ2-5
CASSSIRGLAGGRETQYF
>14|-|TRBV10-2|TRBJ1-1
CASSVGGKSTEAFF
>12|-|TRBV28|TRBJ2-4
CASSLGNNIQYF
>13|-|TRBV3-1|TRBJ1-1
CASSQGESTEAFF
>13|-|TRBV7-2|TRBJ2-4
CASSQGLGDIQYF
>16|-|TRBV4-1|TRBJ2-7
CASSQVELASSYEQYF
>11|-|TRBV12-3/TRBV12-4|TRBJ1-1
CASNNGGEAFF
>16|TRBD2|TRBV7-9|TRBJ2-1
CASSSGRGRAYNEQFF
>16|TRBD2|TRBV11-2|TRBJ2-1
CASSLVVTSGWNEQFF
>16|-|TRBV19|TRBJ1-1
CASSMIRGEGNTEAFF
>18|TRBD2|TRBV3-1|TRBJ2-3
CASSQASYSGGVRDTQYF
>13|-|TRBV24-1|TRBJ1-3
CATSDPRRNTIYF
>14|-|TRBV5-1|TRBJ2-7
CASSDRDDFYEQYF
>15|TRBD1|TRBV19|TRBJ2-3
CASRSIDRETDTQYF
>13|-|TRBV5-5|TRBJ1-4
CASSREGDEKLFF
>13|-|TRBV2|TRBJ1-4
CASRYRGGLELFF
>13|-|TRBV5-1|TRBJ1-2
CASSADGDGGYTF
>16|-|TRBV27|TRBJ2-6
CASTPRDGSGANVLTF
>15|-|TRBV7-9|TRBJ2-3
CASSGNPGSTDTQYF
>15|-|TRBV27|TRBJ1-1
CASSLGQAMNTEAFF
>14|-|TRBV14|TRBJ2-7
CASSLGSPAGEQYF
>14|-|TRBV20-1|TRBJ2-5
CSARVGGGAETQYF
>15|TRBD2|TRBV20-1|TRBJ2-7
CSARDLGGGPVQQYF
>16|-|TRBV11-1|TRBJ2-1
CASSFFRGSSYNEQFF
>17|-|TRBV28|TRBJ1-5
CASSPIRTTGFNQPQHF
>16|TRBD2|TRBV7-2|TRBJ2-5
CASSFSSGGARETQYF
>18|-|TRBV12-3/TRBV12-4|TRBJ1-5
CASSLIWSGDISNQPQHF